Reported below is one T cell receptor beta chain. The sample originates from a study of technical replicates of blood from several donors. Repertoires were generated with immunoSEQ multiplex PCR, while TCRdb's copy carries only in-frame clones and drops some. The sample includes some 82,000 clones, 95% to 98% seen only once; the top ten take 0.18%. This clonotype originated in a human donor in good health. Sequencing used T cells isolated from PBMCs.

CDR3 sequence reads: CASSLEATGSPLHF. The CDR3 DNA is TGCGCCAGCAGCTTGGAAGCCACGGGTTCACCCCTCCACTTT. V is TRBV5-1 and J is TRBJ1-6, with D unclear. The CDR3 is 14 residues long. V dropped 0 bases and J dropped 9 bases, with 10 bases sitting between them. Germline V gene data show CDR1 as SGHRS and CDR2 as YFSETQ.